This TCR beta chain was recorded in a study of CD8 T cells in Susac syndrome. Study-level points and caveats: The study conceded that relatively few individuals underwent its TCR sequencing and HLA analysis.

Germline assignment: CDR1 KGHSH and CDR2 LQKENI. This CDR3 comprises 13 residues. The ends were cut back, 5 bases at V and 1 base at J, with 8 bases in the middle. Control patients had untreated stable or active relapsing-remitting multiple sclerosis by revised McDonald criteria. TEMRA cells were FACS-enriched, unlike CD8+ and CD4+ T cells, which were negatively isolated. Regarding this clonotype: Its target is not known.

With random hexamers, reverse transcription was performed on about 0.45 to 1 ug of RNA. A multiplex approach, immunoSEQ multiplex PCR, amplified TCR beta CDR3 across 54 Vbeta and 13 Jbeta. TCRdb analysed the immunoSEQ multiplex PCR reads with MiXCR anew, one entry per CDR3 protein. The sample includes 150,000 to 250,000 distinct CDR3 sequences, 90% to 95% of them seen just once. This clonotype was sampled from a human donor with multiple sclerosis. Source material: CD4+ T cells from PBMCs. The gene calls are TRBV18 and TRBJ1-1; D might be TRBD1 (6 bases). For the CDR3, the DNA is TGTGCCAGCTCAACGGGACAGAACACTGAAGCTTTCTTT. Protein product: CASSTGQNTEAFF.